The 10 T cell receptor beta chains below all came from one sample that was sequenced in a study of control samples from healthy donors and cancer patients. Profiled with immunoSEQ multiplex PCR; TCRdb holds only in-frame clones, not every one. The sample has 90,000 to 100,000 clones; roughly nine tenths are singletons. Sample: blood. These receptors all come from a woman aged 70-85 years in good health.

The genes are TRBV21-1 and TRBJ1-1. TRBV21-1 is a documented pseudogene. The CDR3 loop spans 11 amino acids. CDR3 amino acids: CACKTGVEAFF. The CDR3 nucleotides are TGTGCCTGCAAGACGGGCGTTGAAGCTTTCTTT.

This chain joins TRBV4-3 and TRBJ1-2, with D uncertain. V lost 3 bases and J 0 bases, leaving 11 bases between the germline ends. Germline CDR1 LGHNA, CDR2 YSLEER. The CDR3 is 15 residues long. The CDR3 bases are TGCGCCAGCAGCCAGCAGACGGTATCTAACTATGGCTACACCTTC. Translated, it gives CASSQQTVSNYGYTF.

V gene TRBV7-9 combines with J gene TRBJ1-2; TRBD1 might be the D (5 bases). CDR3 length equals 13 residues. Per germline, CDR1 SEHNR and CDR2 FQNEAQ (reference sequence). V shed 0 bases and J shed 4 bases, with 6 bases lying between them. CDR3: CASSLAGTYGYTF. In DNA form, the CDR3 reads TGTGCCAGCAGCTTAGCGGGGACCTATGGCTACACCTTC.

V usage is TRBV5-1 and J usage is TRBJ1-1, with no clear D. Germline V gene data show CDR1 as SGHRS and CDR2 as YFSETQ. V was clipped by 0 bases and J by 1 base, with 10 bases between them. There are 15 residues in the CDR3. The CDR3 DNA follows: TGCGCCAGCAGCTTGGCCGGGCAGGCGAACACTGAAGCTTTCTTT. It encodes CASSLAGQANTEAFF.

V is TRBV29-1 and J is TRBJ1-1; 8 positions match TRBD1. V shed 5 bases and J 5 bases; nucleotides not matched to a gene: 7. The CDR3 length is 13 residues. Germline CDR1 and CDR2: SQVTM and ANQGSEA. CDR3 coding DNA: TGCAGCGTTATCGGACAGGGAGGGACTGAAGCTTTCTTT. This codes for CSVIGQGGTEAFF.

The chain carries TRBV5-1 and TRBJ1-1, with 8 positions matching TRBD1. Germline V gives CDR1 SGHRS, CDR2 YFSETQ. CDR3 size: 15 residues. Trimming at V came to 0 bases and at J to 3 bases, leaving 4 bases not matched to a gene. CDR3 DNA: TGCGCCAGCAGCTTGGCAGGGGGCGAATACACTGAAGCTTTCTTT. It translates to CASSLAGGEYTEAFF.

The chain carries TRBV9 and TRBJ2-5; D remains unclear. The CDR3 sequence is 14 residues long. V lost 4 bases and J lost 5, with 15 bases in between. The germline V gene encodes CDR1 SGDLS and CDR2 YYNGEE. The CDR3 DNA sequence: TGTGCCAGCAGCCTAGACATGGATTTGGAGACCCAGTACTTC. Its protein is CASSLDMDLETQYF.

This sequence joins TRBV14 and TRBJ1-4; D may be TRBD1 (5 bases). CDR3 length: 15 amino acids. In germline, CDR1 is SGHDN, CDR2 FVKESK. Trimming took 1 base from V and 5 from J, leaving 11 bases between them. The CDR3 DNA follows: TGTGCCAGCAGCCAAGCGAGGGGCGGGAATGAAAAACTGTTTTTT. Its translation: CASSQARGGNEKLFF.

The chain uses TRBV2 and TRBJ2-3; TRBD2 matches at 7 bases. V shed 6 bases and J 1 base; nucleotides not matched to a gene: 10. Germline loops: CDR1 SNHLY, CDR2 FYNNEI. The CDR3 contains 16 residues. The CDR3 nucleotides read TGTGCCAGCAGGGAAAGCGGTCTAGCGGGCACAGATACGCAGTATTTT. This encodes CASRESGLAGTDTQYF.

The V call is TRBV5-6, the J call TRBJ1-4; D perhaps matches TRBD1 (5 bases). The CDR3 has 15 amino acids. Germline CDR1 is SGHDT and CDR2 is YYEEEE. V was clipped by 0 bases and J by 4 bases, with 10 bases between them. The DNA of the CDR3 is TGTGCCAGCAGCTTGGCCCCAGGGTTTAATGAAAAACTGTTTTTT. This gives the protein CASSLAPGFNEKLFF.